The sequence of this T cell receptor beta chain was determined in a study of blood T cell repertoires in COVID-19. The V gene lost 6 bases and the J gene lost 7 bases, with 10 bases spanning the gap. Per germline, CDR1 MDHEN and CDR2 SYDVKM. The CDR3 length is 13 residues. Assay: immunoSEQ multiplex PCR; the TCRdb copy retains only in-frame clones and omits some. The table has around 280,000 clones, 70% to 90% seen once; the top ten hold 1% to 1.5%. This clonotype was obtained from a man between 65 and 85 years old with acute or convalescent COVID-19. The sample consisted of peripheral blood. This chain connects TRBV28 to TRBJ1-6; D possibly corresponds to TRBD1 (6 bases). The CDR3 spells CASRRTANSPLHF. The CDR3 DNA reads as TGTGCCAGCAGAAGGACAGCAAATTCACCCCTCCACTTT.